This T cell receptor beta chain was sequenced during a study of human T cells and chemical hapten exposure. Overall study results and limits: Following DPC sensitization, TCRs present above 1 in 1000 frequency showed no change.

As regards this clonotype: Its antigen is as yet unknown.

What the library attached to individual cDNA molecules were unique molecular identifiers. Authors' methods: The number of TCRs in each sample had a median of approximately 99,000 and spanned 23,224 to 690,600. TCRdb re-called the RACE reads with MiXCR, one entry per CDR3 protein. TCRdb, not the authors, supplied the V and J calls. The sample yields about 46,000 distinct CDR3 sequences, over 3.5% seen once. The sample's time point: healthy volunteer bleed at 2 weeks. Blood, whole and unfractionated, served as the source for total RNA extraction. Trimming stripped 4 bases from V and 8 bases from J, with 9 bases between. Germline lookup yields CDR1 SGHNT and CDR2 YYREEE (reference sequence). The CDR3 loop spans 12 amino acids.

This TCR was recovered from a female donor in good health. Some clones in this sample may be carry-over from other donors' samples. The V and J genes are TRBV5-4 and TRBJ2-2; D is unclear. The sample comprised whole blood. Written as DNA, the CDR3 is TGTGCCAGCAGCCCAAGACATGGGGAGCTGTTTTTT. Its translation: CASSPRHGELFF.